The TCR beta chain under discussion was sequenced for a study of CD8 T cells in ankylosing spondylitis. To note about this clonotype: The antigen is not known.

The CDR3 has 11 amino acids. CDR1 is GTSNPN, CDR2 SVGIG, per germline (reference sequence). V lost 5 bases, J lost 13 bases, and 6 bases stayed unmatched. TCRdb re-analysed the 5' RACE reads in MiXCR, keeping a single row per CDR3 protein. Counted here are approximately 540,000 distinct CDR3 sequences, about 13% occurring once; the ten biggest clones make up 6.5% to 7%. The study, taken as a whole, reports: Characteristic, it appeared, of ankylosing spondylitis blood was a TCR beta motif of about eight highly homologous variants.

This chain connects TRBV30 to TRBJ1-4; the match to TRBD1 covers 8 bases. The clonotype was recovered from a male donor with ankylosing spondylitis. The material sequenced was blood, either unsorted or a sorted T cell fraction (not recorded which). CDR3 nucleotide sequence: TGTGCCTGGGAAGGGACAGGAGCACTGTTTTTT. This sequence encodes CAWEGTGALFF.